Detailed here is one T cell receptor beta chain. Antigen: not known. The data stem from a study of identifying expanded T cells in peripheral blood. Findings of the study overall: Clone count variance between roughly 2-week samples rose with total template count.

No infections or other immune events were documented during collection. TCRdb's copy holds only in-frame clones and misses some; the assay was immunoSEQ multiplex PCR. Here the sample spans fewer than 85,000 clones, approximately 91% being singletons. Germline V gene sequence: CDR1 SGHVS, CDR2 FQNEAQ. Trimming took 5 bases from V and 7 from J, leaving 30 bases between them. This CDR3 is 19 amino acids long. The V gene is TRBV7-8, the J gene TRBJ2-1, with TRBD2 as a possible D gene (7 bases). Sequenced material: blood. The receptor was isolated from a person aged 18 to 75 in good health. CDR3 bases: TGTGCCAGCAGCCCTCGGGGGGCGGCGGGGGCCGTGACAAGAAATGAGCAGTTCTTC. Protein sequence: CASSPRGAAGAVTRNEQFF.